Here is one T cell receptor (beta chain) with its context. Its antigen remains unidentified. Generated by immunoSEQ multiplex PCR, the TCRdb table keeps only in-frame clones and is missing some. The sample includes tens of thousands of clones, 85% to 95% of them seen just once. This sample was included in a study of siplizumab effects on memory and regulatory T cells. Broader study findings: Naive T cells apparently outstripped memory cells in diversity and seemed major alloresponse contributors. Mappable CD4+ clones that were alloreactive averaged about 69% Treg-derived with siplizumab versus 25% to 30% in controls. Roughly 80-95% of proliferating CD4+ or CD8+ clones defied assignment to a naive or memory phenotype.

This CDR3 has 18 amino acids. In germline, CDR1 is SGDLS, CDR2 YYNGEE. Trimming removed 4 bases from V and 0 bases from J; junction bases left unmatched: 10. The clonotype was recovered from a human donor in good health. The material sequenced was CD8+ T cells sorted from blood. The J gene is TRBJ2-7, the V gene TRBV9; 13 bases map to TRBD2. CDR3 region: CASSFHSGTSGASYEQYF. The CDR3 DNA is TGTGCCAGCAGCTTTCATAGCGGGACTAGCGGGGCCTCCTACGAGCAGTACTTC.